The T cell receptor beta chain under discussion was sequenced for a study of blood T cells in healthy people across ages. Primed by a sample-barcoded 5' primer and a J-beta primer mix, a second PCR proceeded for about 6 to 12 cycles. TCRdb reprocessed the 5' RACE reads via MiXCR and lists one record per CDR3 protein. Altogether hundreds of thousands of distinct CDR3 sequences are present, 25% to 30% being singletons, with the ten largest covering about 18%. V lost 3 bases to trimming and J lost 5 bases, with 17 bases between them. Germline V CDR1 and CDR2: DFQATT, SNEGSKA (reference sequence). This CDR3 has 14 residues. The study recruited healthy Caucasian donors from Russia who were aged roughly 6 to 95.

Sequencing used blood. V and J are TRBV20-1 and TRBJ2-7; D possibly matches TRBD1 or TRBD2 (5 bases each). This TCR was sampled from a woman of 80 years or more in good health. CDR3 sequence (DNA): TGCAGTGCTAGGGCAGGGTCTCTAGCTAACGAGCAGTACTTC. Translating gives CSARAGSLANEQYF.